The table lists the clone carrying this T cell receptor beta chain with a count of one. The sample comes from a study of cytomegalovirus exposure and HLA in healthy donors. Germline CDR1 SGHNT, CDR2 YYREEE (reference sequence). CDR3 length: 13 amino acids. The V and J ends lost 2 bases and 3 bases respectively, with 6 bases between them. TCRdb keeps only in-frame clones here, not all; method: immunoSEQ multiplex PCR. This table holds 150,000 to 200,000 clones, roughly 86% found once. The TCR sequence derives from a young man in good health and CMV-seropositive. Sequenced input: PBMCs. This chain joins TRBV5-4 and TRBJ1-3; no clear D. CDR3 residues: CASSLLGGNTIYF. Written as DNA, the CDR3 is TGTGCCAGCAGCTTATTAGGTGGAAACACCATATATTTT.